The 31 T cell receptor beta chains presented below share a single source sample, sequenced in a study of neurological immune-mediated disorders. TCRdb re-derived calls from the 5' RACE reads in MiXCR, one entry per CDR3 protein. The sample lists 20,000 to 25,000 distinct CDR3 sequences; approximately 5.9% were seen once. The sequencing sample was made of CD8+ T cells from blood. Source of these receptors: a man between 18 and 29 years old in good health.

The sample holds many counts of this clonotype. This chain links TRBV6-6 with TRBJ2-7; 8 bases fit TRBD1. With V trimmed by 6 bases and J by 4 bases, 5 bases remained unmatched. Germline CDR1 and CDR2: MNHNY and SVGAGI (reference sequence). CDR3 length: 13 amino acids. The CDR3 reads CASRDWTGYEQYF. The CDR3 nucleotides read TGTGCCAGCAGGGATTGGACAGGGTACGAGCAGTACTTC.

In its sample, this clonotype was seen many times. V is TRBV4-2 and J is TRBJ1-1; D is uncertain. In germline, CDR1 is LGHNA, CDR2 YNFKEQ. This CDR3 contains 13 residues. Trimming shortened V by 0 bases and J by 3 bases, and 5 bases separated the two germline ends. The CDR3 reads CASSQDLHTEAFF. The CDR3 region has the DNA TGTGCCAGCAGCCAAGATCTTCACACTGAAGCTTTCTTT.

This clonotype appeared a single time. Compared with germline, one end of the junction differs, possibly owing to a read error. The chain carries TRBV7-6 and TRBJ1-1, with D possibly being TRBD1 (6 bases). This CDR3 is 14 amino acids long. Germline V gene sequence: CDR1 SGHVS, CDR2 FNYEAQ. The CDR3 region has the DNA TGTGCCAACAGCTCCGGGACAAAAAACACTGAAGCTTTCTTT. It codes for CANSSGTKNTEAFF.

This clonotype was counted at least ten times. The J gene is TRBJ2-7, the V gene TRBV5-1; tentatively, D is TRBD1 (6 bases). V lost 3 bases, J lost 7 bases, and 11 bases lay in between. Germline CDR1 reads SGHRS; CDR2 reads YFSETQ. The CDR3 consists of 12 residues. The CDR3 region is CASSWDTWEQYF. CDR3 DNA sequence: TGCGCCAGCAGCTGGGACACGTGGGAGCAGTACTTC.

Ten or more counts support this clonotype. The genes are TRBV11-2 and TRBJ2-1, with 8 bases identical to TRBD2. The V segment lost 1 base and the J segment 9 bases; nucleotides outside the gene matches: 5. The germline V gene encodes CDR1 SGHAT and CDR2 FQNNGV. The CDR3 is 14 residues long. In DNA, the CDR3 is TGTGCCAGCAGCTTAGTGTCGGGGGGGGGTGAGCAGTTCTTC. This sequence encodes CASSLVSGGGEQFF.

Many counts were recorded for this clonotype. CDR3 loop: CASSSRAQPQHF. CDR3 DNA: TGTGCCAGCAGTTCCAGGGCTCAGCCCCAGCATTTT. The J gene is TRBJ1-5, the V gene TRBV12-3 or TRBV12-4; weak D call: TRBD1 (5 bases). The CDR3 is 12 amino acids. V was pared by 4 bases and J by 6 bases, with 7 bases between.

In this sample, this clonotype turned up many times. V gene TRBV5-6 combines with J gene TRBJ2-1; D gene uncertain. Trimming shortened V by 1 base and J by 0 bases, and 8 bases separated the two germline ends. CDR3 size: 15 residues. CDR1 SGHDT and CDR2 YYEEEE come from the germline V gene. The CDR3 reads CASSLRVGSYNEQFF. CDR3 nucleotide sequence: TGTGCCAGCAGCTTGCGGGTGGGCTCCTACAATGAGCAGTTCTTC.

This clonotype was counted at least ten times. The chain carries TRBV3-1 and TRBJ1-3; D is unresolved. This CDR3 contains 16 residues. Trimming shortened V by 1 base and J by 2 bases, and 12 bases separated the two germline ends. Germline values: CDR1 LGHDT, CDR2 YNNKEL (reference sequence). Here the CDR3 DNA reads TGTGCCAGCAGCCAAGCAATCTGGTCTACTGGAAACACCATATATTTT. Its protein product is CASSQAIWSTGNTIYF.

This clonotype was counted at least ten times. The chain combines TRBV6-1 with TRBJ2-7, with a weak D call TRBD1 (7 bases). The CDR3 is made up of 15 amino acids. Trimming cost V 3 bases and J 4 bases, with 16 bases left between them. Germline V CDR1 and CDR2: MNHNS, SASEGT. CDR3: CASSEPQTGRYEQYF. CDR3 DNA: TGTGCCAGCAGTGAGCCCCAGACAGGGAGGTACGAGCAGTACTTC.

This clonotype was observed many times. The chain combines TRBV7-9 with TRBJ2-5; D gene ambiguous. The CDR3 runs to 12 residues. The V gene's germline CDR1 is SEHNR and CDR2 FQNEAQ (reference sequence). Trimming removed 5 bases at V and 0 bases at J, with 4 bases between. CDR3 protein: CASSTYQETQYF. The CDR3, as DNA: TGTGCCAGCAGCACCTACCAAGAGACCCAGTACTTC.

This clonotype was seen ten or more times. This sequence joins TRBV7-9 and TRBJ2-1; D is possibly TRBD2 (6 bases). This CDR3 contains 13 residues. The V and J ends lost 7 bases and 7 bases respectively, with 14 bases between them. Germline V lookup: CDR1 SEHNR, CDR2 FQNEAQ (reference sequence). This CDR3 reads CASNLGGLNEQFF. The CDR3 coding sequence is TGTGCCAGCAACTTGGGGGGACTGAATGAGCAGTTCTTC.

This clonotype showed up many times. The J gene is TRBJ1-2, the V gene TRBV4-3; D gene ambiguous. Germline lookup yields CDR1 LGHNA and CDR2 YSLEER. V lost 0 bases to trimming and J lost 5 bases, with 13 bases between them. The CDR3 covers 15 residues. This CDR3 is CASSQDRVLGYGYTF. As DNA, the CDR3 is TGCGCCAGCAGCCAAGACAGAGTCCTAGGGTATGGCTACACCTTC.

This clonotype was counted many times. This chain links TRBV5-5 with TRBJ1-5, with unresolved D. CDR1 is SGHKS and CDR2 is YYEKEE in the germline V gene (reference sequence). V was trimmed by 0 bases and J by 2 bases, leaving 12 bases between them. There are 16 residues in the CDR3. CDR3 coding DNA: TGTGCCAGCAGCTTGGCACCCCCTTACGGCAATCAGCCCCAGCATTTT. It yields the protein CASSLAPPYGNQPQHF.

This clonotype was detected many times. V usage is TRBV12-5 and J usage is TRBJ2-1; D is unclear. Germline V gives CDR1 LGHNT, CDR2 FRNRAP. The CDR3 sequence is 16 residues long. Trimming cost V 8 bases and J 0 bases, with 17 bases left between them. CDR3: CASTEPSGSSYNEQFF. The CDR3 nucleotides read TGTGCTAGTACAGAACCATCCGGGTCCTCCTACAATGAGCAGTTCTTC.

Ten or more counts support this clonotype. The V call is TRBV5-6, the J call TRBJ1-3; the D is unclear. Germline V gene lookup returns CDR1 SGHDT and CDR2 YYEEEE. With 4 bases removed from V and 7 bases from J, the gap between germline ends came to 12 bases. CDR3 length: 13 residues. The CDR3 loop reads CASSPTGANTIYF. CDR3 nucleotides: TGTGCCAGCAGCCCAACGGGCGCGAACACCATATATTTT.

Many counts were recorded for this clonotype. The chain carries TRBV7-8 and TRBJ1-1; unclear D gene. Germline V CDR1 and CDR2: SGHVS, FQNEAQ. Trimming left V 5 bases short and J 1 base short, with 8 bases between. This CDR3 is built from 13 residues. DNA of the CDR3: TGTGCCAGCAGCCTCTTCCAGAACACTGAAGCTTTCTTT. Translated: CASSLFQNTEAFF.

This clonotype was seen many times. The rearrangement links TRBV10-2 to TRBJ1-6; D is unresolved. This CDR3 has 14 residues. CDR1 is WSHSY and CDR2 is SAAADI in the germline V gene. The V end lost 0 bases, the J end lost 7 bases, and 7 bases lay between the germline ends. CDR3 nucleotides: TGCGCCAGCAGTGAGTCGAATTTCAATTCACCCCTCCACTTT. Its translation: CASSESNFNSPLHF.

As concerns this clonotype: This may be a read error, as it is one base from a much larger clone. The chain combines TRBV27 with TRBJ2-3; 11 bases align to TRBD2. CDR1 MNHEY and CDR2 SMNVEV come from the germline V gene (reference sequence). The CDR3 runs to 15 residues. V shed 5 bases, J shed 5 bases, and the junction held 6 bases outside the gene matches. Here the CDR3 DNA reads TGTGCCAGCAGTCTACTAGCGGGAGACATAGATACGCAGTATTTT. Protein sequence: CASSLLAGDIDTQYF.

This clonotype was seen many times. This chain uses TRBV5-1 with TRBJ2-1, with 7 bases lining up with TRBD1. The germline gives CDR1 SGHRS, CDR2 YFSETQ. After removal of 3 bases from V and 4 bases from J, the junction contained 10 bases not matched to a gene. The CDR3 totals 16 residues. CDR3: CASSSSGGNPYNEQFF. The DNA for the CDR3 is TGCGCCAGCAGCTCATCAGGGGGTAATCCATACAATGAGCAGTTCTTC. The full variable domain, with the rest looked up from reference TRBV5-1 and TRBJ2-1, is KAGVTQTPRYLIKTRGQQVTLSCSPISGHRSVSWYQQTPGQGLQFLFEYFSETQRNKGNFPGRFSGRQFSNSRSEMNVSTLELGDSALYLCASSSSGGNPYNEQFFGPGTRLTVL.

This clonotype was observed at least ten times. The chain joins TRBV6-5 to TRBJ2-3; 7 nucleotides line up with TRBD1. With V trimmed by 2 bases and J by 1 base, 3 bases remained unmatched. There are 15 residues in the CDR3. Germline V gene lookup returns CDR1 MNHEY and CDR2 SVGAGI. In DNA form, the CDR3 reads TGTGCCAGCAGTTACGAGGGGGCAGGCACAGATACGCAGTATTTT. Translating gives CASSYEGAGTDTQYF.

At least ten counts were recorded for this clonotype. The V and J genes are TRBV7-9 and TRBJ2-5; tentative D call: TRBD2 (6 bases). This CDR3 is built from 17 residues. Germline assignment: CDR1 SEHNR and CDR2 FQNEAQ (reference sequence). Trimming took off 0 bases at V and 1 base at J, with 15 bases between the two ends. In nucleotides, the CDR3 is TGTGCCAGCAGCTTAGCGCGCGCGGGGACCGCCCAAGAGACCCAGTACTTC. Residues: CASSLARAGTAQETQYF.

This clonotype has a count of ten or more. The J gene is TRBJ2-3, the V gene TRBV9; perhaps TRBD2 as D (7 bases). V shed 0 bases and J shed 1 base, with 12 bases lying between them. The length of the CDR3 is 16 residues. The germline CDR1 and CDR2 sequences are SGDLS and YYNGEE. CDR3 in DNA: TGTGCCAGCAGCGTAGAGGGGGGGTTTCGCACAGATACGCAGTATTTT. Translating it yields CASSVEGGFRTDTQYF. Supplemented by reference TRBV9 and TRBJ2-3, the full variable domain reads DSGVTQTPKHLITATGQRVTLRCSPRSGDLSVYWYQQSLDQGLQFLIQYYNGEERAKGNILERFSAQQFPDLHSELNLSSLELGDSALYFCASSVEGGFRTDTQYFGPGTRLTVL.

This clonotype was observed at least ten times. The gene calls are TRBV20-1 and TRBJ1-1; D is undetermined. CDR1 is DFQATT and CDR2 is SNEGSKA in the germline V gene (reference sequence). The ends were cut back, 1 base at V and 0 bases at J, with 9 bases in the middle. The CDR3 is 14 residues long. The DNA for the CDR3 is TGCAGTGCTAGAGGGTATCGTATGAACACTGAAGCTTTCTTT. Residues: CSARGYRMNTEAFF.

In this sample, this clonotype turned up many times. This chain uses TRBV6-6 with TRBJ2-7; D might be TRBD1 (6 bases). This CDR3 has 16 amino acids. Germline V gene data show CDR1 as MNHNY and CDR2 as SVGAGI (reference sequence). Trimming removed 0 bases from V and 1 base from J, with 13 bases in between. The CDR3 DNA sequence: TGTGCCAGCAGTTACTCTAGAACAGGGCTTTCCTACGAGCAGTACTTC. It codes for CASSYSRTGLSYEQYF.

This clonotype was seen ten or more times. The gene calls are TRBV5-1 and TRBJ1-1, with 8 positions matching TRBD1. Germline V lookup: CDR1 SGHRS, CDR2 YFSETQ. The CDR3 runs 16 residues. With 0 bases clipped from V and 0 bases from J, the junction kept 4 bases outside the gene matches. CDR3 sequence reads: CASSLAETGVNTEAFF. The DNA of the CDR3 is TGCGCCAGCAGCTTGGCCGAGACAGGGGTGAACACTGAAGCTTTCTTT.

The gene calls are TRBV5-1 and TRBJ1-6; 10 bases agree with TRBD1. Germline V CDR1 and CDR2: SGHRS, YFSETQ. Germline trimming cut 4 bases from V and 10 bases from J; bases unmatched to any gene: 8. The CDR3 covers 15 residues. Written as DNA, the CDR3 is TGCGCCAGCAGCCTAGGACAGGGGGTAAGATCACCCCTCCACTTT. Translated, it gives CASSLGQGVRSPLHF.

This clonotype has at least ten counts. This CDR3 reads CASSLLGTGISGANVLTF. CDR3 DNA: TGCGCCAGCAGCCTACTCGGGACAGGGATCTCTGGGGCCAACGTCCTGACTTTC. The chain couples TRBV5-1 to TRBJ2-6; 9 nucleotides line up with TRBD1. V lost 4 bases, J lost 0 bases, and 8 bases stayed unmatched. CDR1 and CDR2 (germline): SGHRS, YFSETQ. This CDR3 contains 18 residues.

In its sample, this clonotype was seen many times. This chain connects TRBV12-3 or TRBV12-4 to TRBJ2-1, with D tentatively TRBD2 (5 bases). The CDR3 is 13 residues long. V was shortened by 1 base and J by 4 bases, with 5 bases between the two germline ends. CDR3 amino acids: CASSLGGYNEQFF. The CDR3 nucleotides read TGTGCCAGCAGTTTAGGCGGGTACAATGAGCAGTTCTTC.

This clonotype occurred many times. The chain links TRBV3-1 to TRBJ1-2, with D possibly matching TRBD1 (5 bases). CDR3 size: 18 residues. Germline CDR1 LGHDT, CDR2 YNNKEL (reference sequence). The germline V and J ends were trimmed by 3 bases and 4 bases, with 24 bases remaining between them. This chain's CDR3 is CASSQYAEVRGEGYGYTF. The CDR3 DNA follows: TGTGCCAGCAGCCAGTATGCGGAGGTTAGGGGAGAAGGCTATGGCTACACCTTC.

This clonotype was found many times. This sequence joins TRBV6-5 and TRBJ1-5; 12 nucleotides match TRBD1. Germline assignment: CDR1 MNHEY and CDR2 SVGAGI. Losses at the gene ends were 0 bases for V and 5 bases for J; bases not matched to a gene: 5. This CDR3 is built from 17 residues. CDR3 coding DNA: TGTGCCAGCAGTTACTCCCCTGGGACAGGGGGCGATCAGCCCCAGCATTTT. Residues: CASSYSPGTGGDQPQHF.

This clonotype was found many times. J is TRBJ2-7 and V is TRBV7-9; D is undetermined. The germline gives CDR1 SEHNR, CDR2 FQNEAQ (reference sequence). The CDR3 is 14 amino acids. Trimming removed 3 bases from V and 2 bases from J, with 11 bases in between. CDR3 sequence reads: CASSFGKSPYEQYF. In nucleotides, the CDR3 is TGTGCCAGCAGCTTCGGCAAGAGTCCCTACGAGCAGTACTTC. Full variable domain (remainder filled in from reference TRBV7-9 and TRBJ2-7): DTGVSQNPRHKITKRGQNVTFRCDPISEHNRLYWYRQTLGQGPEFLTYFQNEAQLEKSRLLSDRFSAERPKGSFSTLEIQRTEQGDSAMYLCASSFGKSPYEQYFGPGTRLTVT.